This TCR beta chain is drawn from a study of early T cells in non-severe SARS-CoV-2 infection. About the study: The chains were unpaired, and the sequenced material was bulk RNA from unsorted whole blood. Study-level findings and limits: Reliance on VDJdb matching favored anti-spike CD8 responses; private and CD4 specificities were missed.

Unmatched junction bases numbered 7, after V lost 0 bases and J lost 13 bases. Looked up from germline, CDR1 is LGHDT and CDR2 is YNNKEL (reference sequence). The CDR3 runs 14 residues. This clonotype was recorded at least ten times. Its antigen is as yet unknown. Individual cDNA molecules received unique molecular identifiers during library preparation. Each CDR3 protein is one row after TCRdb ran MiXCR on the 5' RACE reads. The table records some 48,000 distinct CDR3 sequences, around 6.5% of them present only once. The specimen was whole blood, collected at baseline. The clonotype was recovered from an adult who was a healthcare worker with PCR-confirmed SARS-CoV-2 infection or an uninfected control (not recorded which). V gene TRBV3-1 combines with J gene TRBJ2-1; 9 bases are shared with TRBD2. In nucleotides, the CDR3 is TGTGCCAGCAGCCAAGAGACTAGCGGAGCCCCCCAGTTCTTC. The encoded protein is CASSQETSGAPQFF.